This T cell receptor beta chain emerged from a study of CD8+CD57+ T cells in acquired aplastic anemia. For the study at large: Sorted CD4+ and CD8+ cells yielded DNA averaging approximately 3 ug. Notes on the study in general: A significant difference in CD8+ Simpson's diversity between patients and controls was not found. The number of CD8+ CDR3 sequences shared by patients and controls was roughly 31.

Notes on this clonotype: Its cognate antigen is unknown.

Germline lookup yields CDR1 SGHAT and CDR2 FQNNGV. The CDR3 runs 14 residues. Unmatched junction bases numbered 9, after V lost 1 base and J lost 13 bases. The template used for profiling TCR beta VDJ and CDR3 was genomic DNA. TCRdb reprocessed the reads via MiXCR and lists one record per CDR3 protein. The sample holds hundreds of thousands of distinct CDR3 sequences, approximately 33% seen once. By flow cytometry, patients selected for sequencing had shown an expansion of CD8+CD57+ cells. Each patient had severe acquired aplastic anemia. The TCR comes from a human donor with aplastic anemia. The V call is TRBV11-2, the J call TRBJ2-1; TRBD2 aligns across 8 bases. Sequencing was performed on sorted CD4+, CD8+, or CD8+CD57+ T cells (not recorded which) from PBMCs. The CDR3 spells CASSLGGKRECQFF. Written as DNA, the CDR3 is TGTGCCAGCAGCTTAGGGGGGAAGCGGGAGTGTCAGTTCTTC.